Below, 31 T cell receptor beta chains from the same sample are listed, as sequenced in a study of regulatory T cells in long-lasting Graves disease. Both iRepertoire HTBI primers and Arm-PCR of CDR3 regions were used to build the TCR beta libraries. MiXCR, run by TCRdb on the multiplex PCR reads, gives a single entry per CDR3 protein. The data hold hundreds of thousands of distinct CDR3 sequences, with roughly a sixth observed a single time. Time point given: newly diagnosed GD, antithyroid drugs for less than 3 months. PBMCs were the source of the RNA used for TCR sequencing. These data also featured in a second study, about T cells in Graves' hyperthyroidism and ophthalmopathy.

The material sequenced was peripheral blood mononuclear cells (PBMCs), taken at new diagnosis, from a patient treated with antithyroid drugs. All receptors come from a man between 18 and 35 years old with Graves disease.

This chain links TRBV6-1 with TRBJ2-7; maybe TRBD2 (5 bases). The ends were cut back, 9 bases at V and 4 bases at J, with 22 bases in the middle. There are 15 residues in the CDR3. Germline assignment: CDR1 MNHNS and CDR2 SASEGT. The CDR3 nucleotides are TGTGCCAGTTCCCAAACGAAGACTAAGTATTACGAGCAGTACTTC. Its protein is CASSQTKTKYYEQYF.

CDR3 nucleotide sequence: TGTGCCAGCATCCGGGGTGCGGGAGGGTTACACAATGAGCAGTTCTTC. Amino acids: CASIRGAGGLHNEQFF. The genes are TRBV6-2 or TRBV6-3 and TRBJ2-1, with 9 positions matching TRBD2. The V and J ends lost 7 bases and 5 bases, in that order; junction bases with no gene match: 12. The CDR3 consists of 16 residues. Germline lookup yields CDR1 MNHEY and CDR2 SVGEGT.

This clonotype was detected ten times or more. The V and J genes are TRBV28 and TRBJ2-7; TRBD2 agrees at 7 bases. CDR1 is MDHEN, CDR2 SYDVKM, per germline. After removal of 2 bases from V and 3 bases from J, the junction contained 4 bases not matched to a gene. The CDR3 extends over 14 amino acids. The CDR3 reads CASSLRGRVYEQYF. DNA of the CDR3: TGTGCCAGCAGTTTACGAGGGAGGGTCTACGAGCAGTACTTC.

The chain is built from TRBV20-1 and TRBJ2-3; perhaps TRBD2 as D (6 bases). Germline V gene lookup returns CDR1 DFQATT and CDR2 SNEGSKA (reference sequence). The CDR3 is made up of 12 amino acids. CDR3 sequence (DNA): TGCAGCGGAGGGCACGGTCTAGATACGCAGTATTTT. Translating gives CSGGHGLDTQYF.

The chain is built from TRBV5-1 and TRBJ2-1; 12 nucleotides match TRBD1. This CDR3 is built from 17 residues. V lost 4 bases, J lost 8 bases, and 13 bases stayed unmatched. Per the germline V gene, CDR1 is SGHRS and CDR2 is YFSETQ. As DNA, the CDR3 is TGCGCCAGCAGCCTAAACACCGGGACAGGGGGCGTGGATGAGCAGTTCTTC. Translating gives CASSLNTGTGGVDEQFF.

To note about this clonotype: Likely a read error: the CDR3 ends without its conserved phenylalanine or tryptophan. The chain couples TRBV18 to TRBJ1-4, with 8 bases aligning to TRBD1. The CDR3 runs 14 residues. In germline, CDR1 is KGHSH, CDR2 LQKENI. The V gene end was trimmed by 4 bases and the J gene end by 7 bases; junction bases not matched to a gene: 5. CDR3 nucleotides: TGTGCCAGCTCACTGGCAGGGGGCAGTGAAAAACTGTTTTCT. Its translation: CASSLAGGSEKLFS.

This clonotype was counted a few times. The chain joins TRBV20-1 to TRBJ2-3; perhaps D is TRBD1 or TRBD2 (7 bases each). Germline-derived CDR1 and CDR2 are DFQATT and SNEGSKA (reference sequence). Trimming shortened V by 3 bases and J by 3 bases, and 16 bases separated the two germline ends. This CDR3 comprises 15 residues. CDR3 coding DNA: TGCAGTGCTAGGAGACAGGGAGGGGGAACAGATACGCAGTATTTT. Encoded protein: CSARRQGGGTDTQYF.

The chain couples TRBV20-1 to TRBJ2-1, with 10 positions matching TRBD2. CDR1 DFQATT and CDR2 SNEGSKA come from the germline V gene (reference sequence). The CDR3 sequence is 12 residues long. The V segment lost 8 bases and the J segment 7 bases; nucleotides outside the gene matches: 5. This chain's CDR3 is CSFGTSANEQFF. In DNA form, the CDR3 reads TGCAGTTTCGGGACTAGCGCAAATGAGCAGTTCTTC.

The rearrangement joins TRBV4-1 to TRBJ2-5; D is ambiguous. This CDR3 has 16 amino acids. CDR1 MGHRA and CDR2 YSYEKL come from the germline V gene. The V end lost 2 bases, the J end lost 4 bases, and 17 bases lay between the germline ends. CDR3 amino acids: CASSQPRPPAPETQYF. The CDR3, as DNA: TGCGCCAGCAGCCAACCCCGGCCCCCGGCACCAGAGACCCAGTACTTC.

The chain has TRBV13 and TRBJ2-1; TRBD2 agrees at 12 bases. Germline V gene lookup returns CDR1 PRHDT and CDR2 FYEKMQ (reference sequence). V lost 8 bases to trimming and J lost 10 bases; unmatched junction nucleotides: 18. The CDR3 consists of 17 residues. The CDR3 is CASGPTLAGGPVGEQFF. Here the CDR3 DNA reads TGTGCCAGCGGGCCAACTCTAGCGGGAGGGCCGGTGGGGGAGCAGTTCTTC.

This clonotype showed up many times. The chain couples TRBV5-1 to TRBJ2-7; 14 nucleotides agree with TRBD2. This CDR3 comprises 17 residues. With V trimmed by 3 bases and J by 0 bases, 5 bases remained unmatched. The germline CDR1 and CDR2 sequences are SGHRS and YFSETQ. As DNA, the CDR3 is TGCGCCAGCAGCTCTTGGACTAGCGGGAGGCGCTCCTACGAGCAGTACTTC. Amino acids: CASSSWTSGRRSYEQYF. The complete variable domain, with remaining parts taken from reference TRBV5-1 and TRBJ2-7, reads KAGVTQTPRYLIKTRGQQVTLSCSPISGHRSVSWYQQTPGQGLQFLFEYFSETQRNKGNFPGRFSGRQFSNSRSEMNVSTLELGDSALYLCASSSWTSGRRSYEQYFGPGTRLTVT.

About this clonotype: A much larger clonotype is one base distant, so this may be a read error. The V call is TRBV11-2, the J call TRBJ2-7, with D maybe TRBD1 (5 bases). Germline V lookup: CDR1 SGHAT, CDR2 FQNNGV. With 5 bases removed from V and 2 bases from J, the gap between germline ends came to 16 bases. The CDR3 runs to 15 residues. The CDR3 nucleotides read TGTGCCAGCAGCCCTCAGGGCAGCCAAGCCTACGAGCAGTACTTC. As protein: CASSPQGSQAYEQYF.

Ten or more counts support this clonotype. The CDR3 reads CASARQGVHNEQFF. CDR3 DNA sequence: TGTGCCAGCGCCCGACAGGGAGTACACAATGAGCAGTTCTTC. The chain is built from TRBV27 and TRBJ2-1; TRBD1 agrees at 7 bases. The CDR3 runs 14 residues. Per the germline V gene, CDR1 is MNHEY and CDR2 is SMNVEV (reference sequence). The trim removed 8 bases at V and 5 bases at J, leaving 9 bases unmatched.

This clonotype was counted only a few times. V and J are TRBV11-2 and TRBJ2-5, with 12 bases identical to TRBD2. Germline trimming cut 5 bases from V and 4 bases from J; bases unmatched to any gene: 14. Germline V gives CDR1 SGHAT, CDR2 FQNNGV. The CDR3 has 18 residues. CDR3 amino acids: CASSPEVSSGRVGETQYF. CDR3 in DNA: TGTGCCAGCAGCCCAGAGGTGTCTAGCGGGAGGGTGGGAGAGACCCAGTACTTC.

The J gene is TRBJ1-1, the V gene TRBV5-4, with no clear D. V gave up 4 bases and J gave up 5 bases, with 15 bases separating them. CDR3 length equals 14 residues. The germline V gene encodes CDR1 SGHNT and CDR2 YYREEE (reference sequence). CDR3 DNA: TGTGCCAGCAGCCCCGGGAAAGGGTGGACTGAAGCTTTCTTT. It is translated as CASSPGKGWTEAFF. The whole variable domain, filled in from reference TRBV5-4 and TRBJ1-1, reads ETGVTQSPTHLIKTRGQQVTLRCSSQSGHNTVSWYQQALGQGPQFIFQYYREEENGRGNFPPRFSGLQFPNYSSELNVNALELDDSALYLCASSPGKGWTEAFFGQGTRLTVV.

This clonotype was counted ten times or more. V is TRBV27 and J is TRBJ1-2, with no clear D. The germline CDR1 and CDR2 sequences are MNHEY and SMNVEV (reference sequence). V gave up 6 bases and J gave up 0 bases, with 14 bases separating them. The CDR3 is made up of 15 amino acids. The CDR3 is CASRPSLGANYGYTF. CDR3 bases: TGTGCCAGCAGACCTTCCCTCGGGGCTAACTATGGCTACACCTTC.

This clonotype was detected many times. The chain has TRBV18 and TRBJ2-1, with D perhaps matching TRBD1 (6 bases). V lost 3 bases and J lost 5, with 11 bases in between. Germline lookup yields CDR1 KGHSH and CDR2 LQKENI. This CDR3 contains 14 residues. CDR3 sequence reads: CASSPTGTDNEQFF. For the CDR3, the DNA is TGTGCCAGCTCACCGACAGGAACTGACAATGAGCAGTTCTTC.

In this sample, this clonotype turned up many times. The rearrangement joins TRBV11-2 to TRBJ2-1; D not certain. The CDR3 consists of 16 residues. Germline V gives CDR1 SGHAT, CDR2 FQNNGV. Trimming pared 0 bases from V and 0 bases from J, leaving 9 bases between. The CDR3 loop is CASSLDEASSYNEQFF. CDR3 coding DNA: TGTGCCAGCAGCTTAGATGAGGCGAGCTCCTACAATGAGCAGTTCTTC.

In this sample, this clonotype turned up many times. In nucleotides, the CDR3 is TGTGCCAGCAGCTTAGCCGCTAGCGGGAGTCGGGATGAGCAGTTCTTC. Its protein is CASSLAASGSRDEQFF. V usage is TRBV7-8 and J usage is TRBJ2-1, with 10 bases fitting TRBD2. Unmatched junction bases numbered 7, after V lost 0 bases and J lost 8 bases. The CDR3 is made up of 16 amino acids. Germline V gives CDR1 SGHVS, CDR2 FQNEAQ.

Comments on this clonotype: One base away lies a much larger clone, so this may be a sequencing read error. The chain has TRBV13 and TRBJ2-3; 9 positions match TRBD2. CDR1 PRHDT and CDR2 FYEKMQ come from the germline V gene (reference sequence). CDR3 length equals 16 residues. Unmatched junction bases numbered 6, after V lost 1 base and J lost 4 bases. DNA for the CDR3: TGTGCCAGCAGCTTAGACGTTAGCGGGAGTGCAGATACGCAGTATTTT. This translates into CASSLDVSGSADTQYF. Complete variable domain (other parts from reference TRBV13 and TRBJ2-3): AAGVIQSPRHLIKEKRETATLKCYPIPRHDTVYWYQQGPGQDPQFLISFYEKMQSDKGSIPDRFSAQQFSDYHSELNMSSLELGDSALYFCASSLDVSGSADTQYFGPGTRLTVL.

This clonotype was seen repeatedly, ten times or more. The V gene is TRBV6-1, the J gene TRBJ2-5, with 9 bases fitting TRBD2. Per the germline V gene, CDR1 is MNHNS and CDR2 is SASEGT. V was pared by 10 bases and J by 0 bases, with 6 bases of the junction left unmatched. The CDR3 is made up of 14 amino acids. CDR3 loop: CAIKREAYQETQYF. The CDR3 DNA is TGTGCCATTAAGCGGGAGGCGTACCAAGAGACCCAGTACTTC.

This clonotype appeared many times. This chain joins TRBV28 and TRBJ2-2, with D hard to call. Germline CDR1 MDHEN, CDR2 SYDVKM. The CDR3 runs 12 residues. Trimming cost V 8 bases and J 0 bases, with 4 bases left between them. CDR3 sequence reads: CASGPNTGELFF. Here the CDR3 DNA reads TGTGCCAGCGGACCGAACACCGGGGAGCTGTTTTTT.

J is TRBJ2-7 and V is TRBV7-9, with D perhaps given as TRBD1 or TRBD2 (6 bases each). The CDR3 has 15 amino acids. The germline V gene encodes CDR1 SEHNR and CDR2 FQNEAQ (reference sequence). V was clipped by 2 bases and J by 7 bases, with 18 bases between them. CDR3 protein: CASSLLGRDMEEQYF. The CDR3 DNA reads as TGTGCCAGCAGCTTACTGGGGCGGGACATGGAGGAGCAGTACTTC.

This clonotype occurred many times. The rearrangement links TRBV20-1 to TRBJ2-5; weak D call: TRBD2 (6 bases). Between the trimmed V and J ends, which lost 6 bases and 3 bases, there was a span of 17 bases. The CDR3 spans 14 residues. The germline gives CDR1 DFQATT, CDR2 SNEGSKA (reference sequence). The CDR3 sequence is CSAEWDWGEETQYF. DNA of the CDR3: TGCAGTGCCGAATGGGACTGGGGAGAAGAGACCCAGTACTTC.

J is TRBJ2-1 and V is TRBV6-2 or TRBV6-3, with D perhaps assigned TRBD1 or TRBD2 (5 bases each). V lost 6 bases, J lost 7 bases, and 16 bases lay in between. This CDR3 is 14 amino acids long. Germline assignment: CDR1 MNHEY and CDR2 SVGEGT. The CDR3 region is CASSRGPSSNEQFF. The CDR3 DNA reads as TGTGCCAGCAGCCGGGGACCGAGCTCAAATGAGCAGTTCTTC.

This clonotype was seen a few times. The chain combines TRBV7-6 with TRBJ1-1; 9 bases are shared with TRBD1. Germline-derived CDR1 and CDR2 are SGHVS and FNYEAQ. The J segment lost 0 bases and the V segment lost 3 bases, leaving 20 bases of the junction unmatched. The CDR3 has 21 residues. The CDR3 coding sequence is TGTGCCAGCAGCTTCGGCCCCGGGACAGGGAGAATTCAGGGACTGAACACTGAAGCTTTCTTT. Translating it yields CASSFGPGTGRIQGLNTEAFF.

V usage is TRBV9 and J usage is TRBJ1-2, with 9 bases aligning to TRBD1. V dropped 0 bases and J dropped 5; count of bases not matched to a gene: 2. The CDR3 totals 14 residues. Germline V gene sequence: CDR1 SGDLS, CDR2 YYNGEE. The CDR3 region is CASSVGTGAYGYTF. The DNA for the CDR3 is TGTGCCAGCAGCGTAGGGACAGGGGCATATGGCTACACCTTC.

The sample holds many counts of this clonotype. The chain employs TRBV6-5 and TRBJ1-1, with D uncertain. V was pared by 2 bases and J by 7 bases, with 20 bases between. CDR3 length: 16 amino acids. Germline V gene data show CDR1 as MNHEY and CDR2 as SVGAGI. CDR3 DNA sequence: TGTGCCAGCAGTTACGGGAGGGCAGTTCCTAACGGTGAAGCTTTCTTT. As protein: CASSYGRAVPNGEAFF.

This clonotype was detected ten times or more. The genes are TRBV6-1 and TRBJ2-1, with no clear D. V lost 7 bases to trimming and J lost 6 bases, with 16 bases between them. The CDR3 runs to 14 residues. Germline-derived CDR1 and CDR2 are MNHNS and SASEGT. The chain's CDR3 is CASTDGPEPNEQFF. In DNA form, the CDR3 reads TGTGCCAGCACCGACGGACCCGAACCCAATGAGCAGTTCTTC.

This clonotype was found a few times. This chain connects TRBV7-9 to TRBJ2-1; TRBD2 agrees at 14 bases. CDR3 length: 17 amino acids. J was trimmed by 8 bases and V by 4 bases; bases with no gene match: 10. Germline V gives CDR1 SEHNR, CDR2 FQNEAQ (reference sequence). DNA of the CDR3: TGTGCCAGCAGCTCCCGGGGACTAGCGGGAGATTCAGATGAGCAGTTCTTC. Amino acid sequence: CASSSRGLAGDSDEQFF.

With regard to this clonotype: A read error is possible here, since a much larger clone lies one base away. The chain has TRBV11-2 and TRBJ2-1; 8 bases line up with TRBD1. Per the germline V gene, CDR1 is SGHAT and CDR2 is FQNNGV. The CDR3 runs 15 residues. The J segment lost 10 bases and the V segment lost 4 bases, leaving 12 bases of the junction unmatched. The CDR3 protein is CASSSLRDRSYEQFF. The CDR3 coding sequence is TGTGCCAGCAGCTCACTCAGGGACAGGTCCTACGAGCAGTTCTTC.